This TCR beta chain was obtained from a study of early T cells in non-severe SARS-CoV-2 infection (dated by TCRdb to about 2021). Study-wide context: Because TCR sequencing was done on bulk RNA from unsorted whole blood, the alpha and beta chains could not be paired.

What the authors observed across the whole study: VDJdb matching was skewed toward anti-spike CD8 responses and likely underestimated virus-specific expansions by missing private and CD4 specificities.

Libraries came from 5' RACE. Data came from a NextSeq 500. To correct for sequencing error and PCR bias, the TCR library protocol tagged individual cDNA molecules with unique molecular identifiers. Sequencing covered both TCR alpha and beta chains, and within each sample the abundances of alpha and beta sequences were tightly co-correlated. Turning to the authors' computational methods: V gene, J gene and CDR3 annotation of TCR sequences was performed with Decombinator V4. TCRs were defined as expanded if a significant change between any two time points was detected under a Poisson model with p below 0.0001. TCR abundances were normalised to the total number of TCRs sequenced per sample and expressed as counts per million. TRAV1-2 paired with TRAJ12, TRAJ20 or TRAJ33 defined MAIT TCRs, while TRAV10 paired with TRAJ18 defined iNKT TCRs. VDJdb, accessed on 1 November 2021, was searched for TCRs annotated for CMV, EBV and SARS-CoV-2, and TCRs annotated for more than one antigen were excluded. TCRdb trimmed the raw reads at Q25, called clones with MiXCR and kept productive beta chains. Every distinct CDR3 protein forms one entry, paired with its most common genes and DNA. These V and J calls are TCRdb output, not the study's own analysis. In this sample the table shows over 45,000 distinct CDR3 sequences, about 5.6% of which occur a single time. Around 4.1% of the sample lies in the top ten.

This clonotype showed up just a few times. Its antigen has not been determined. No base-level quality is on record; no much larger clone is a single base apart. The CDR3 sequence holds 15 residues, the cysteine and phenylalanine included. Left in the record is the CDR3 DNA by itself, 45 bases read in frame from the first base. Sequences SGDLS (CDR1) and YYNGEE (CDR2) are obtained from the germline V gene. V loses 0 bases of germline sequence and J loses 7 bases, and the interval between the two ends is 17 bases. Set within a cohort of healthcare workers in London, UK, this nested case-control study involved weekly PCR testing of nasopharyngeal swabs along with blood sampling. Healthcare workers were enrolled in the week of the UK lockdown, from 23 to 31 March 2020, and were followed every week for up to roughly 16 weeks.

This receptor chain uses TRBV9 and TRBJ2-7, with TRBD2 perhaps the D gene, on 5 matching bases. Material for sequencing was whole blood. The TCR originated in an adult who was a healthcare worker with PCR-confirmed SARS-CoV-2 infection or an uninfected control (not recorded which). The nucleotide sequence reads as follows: TGTGCCAGCAGCGTAGCGGGTCAGGTCGGAGGAGAGCAGTACTTC. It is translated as CASSVAGQVGGEQYF.